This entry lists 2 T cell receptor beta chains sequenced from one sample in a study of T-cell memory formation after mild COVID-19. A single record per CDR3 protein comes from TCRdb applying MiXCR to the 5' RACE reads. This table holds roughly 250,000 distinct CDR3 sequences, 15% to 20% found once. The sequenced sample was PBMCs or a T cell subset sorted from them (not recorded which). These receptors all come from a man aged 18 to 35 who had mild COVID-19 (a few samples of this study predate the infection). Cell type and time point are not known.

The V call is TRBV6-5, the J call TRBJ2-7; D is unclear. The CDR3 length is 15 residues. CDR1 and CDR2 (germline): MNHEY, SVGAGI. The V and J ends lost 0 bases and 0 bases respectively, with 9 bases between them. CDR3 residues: CASSYSMSGSYEQYF. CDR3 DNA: TGTGCCAGCAGTTACTCGATGTCCGGCTCCTACGAGCAGTACTTC.

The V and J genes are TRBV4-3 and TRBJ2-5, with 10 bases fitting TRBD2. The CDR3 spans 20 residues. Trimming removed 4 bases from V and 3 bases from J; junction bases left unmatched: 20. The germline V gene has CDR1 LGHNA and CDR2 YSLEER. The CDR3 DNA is TGCGCCAGCAGCCGCAAAAGGGCGGGGAGCGGGGGGGCGATTGAAGAGACCCAGTACTTC. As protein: CASSRKRAGSGGAIEETQYF.